This T cell receptor (beta chain) is drawn from a study of post-analysis software for immune sequencing data. Background on the study: Relapsing-remitting, secondary progressive and progressive-relapsing multiple sclerosis courses were included.

V was pared by 4 bases and J by 5 bases, with 19 bases between. The CDR3 runs 16 residues. Germline V gene sequence: CDR1 SGHRS, CDR2 YFSETQ. Researchers reported that TCR beta cDNA libraries carried unique molecular identifiers. Once about 0.9 to 11 million T cells were used, roughly 0.5 million cDNA molecules resulted. TCRdb analysed the PCR reads with MiXCR anew, one entry per CDR3 protein. This table has more than 450,000 distinct CDR3 sequences, roughly 46% appearing once. Broader study findings: Roughly five TRBV segments were significantly more frequent in patients than in controls. TRBV5-6, TRBV5-1 and TRBV20-1 were among these segments. Patients with multiple sclerosis recorded significantly lower normalized Chao1 diversity than controls, the study found.

This clonotype was observed a handful of times. The antigen remains undetermined. The genes are TRBV5-1 and TRBJ2-1, with D possibly TRBD2 on 6 matching bases. This receptor was obtained from a girl aged 10-17 years with multiple sclerosis. The sample comprised blood. The CDR3 nucleotides read TGCGCCAGCAGCAATGCTGGGACTGGAATCGACAATGAGCAGTTCTTC. Translated: CASSNAGTGIDNEQFF.